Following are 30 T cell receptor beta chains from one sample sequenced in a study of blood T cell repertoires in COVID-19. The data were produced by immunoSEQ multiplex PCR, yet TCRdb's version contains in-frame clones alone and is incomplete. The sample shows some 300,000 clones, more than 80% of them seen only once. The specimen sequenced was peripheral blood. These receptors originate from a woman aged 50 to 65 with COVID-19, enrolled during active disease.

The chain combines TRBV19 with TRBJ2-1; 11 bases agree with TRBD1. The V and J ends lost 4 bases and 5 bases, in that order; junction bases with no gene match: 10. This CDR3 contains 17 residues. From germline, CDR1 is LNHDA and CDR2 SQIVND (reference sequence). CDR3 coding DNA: TGTGCCAGTAGTACGGACAGGGGGCGAATAATCCACAATGAGCAGTTCTTC. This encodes CASSTDRGRIIHNEQFF.

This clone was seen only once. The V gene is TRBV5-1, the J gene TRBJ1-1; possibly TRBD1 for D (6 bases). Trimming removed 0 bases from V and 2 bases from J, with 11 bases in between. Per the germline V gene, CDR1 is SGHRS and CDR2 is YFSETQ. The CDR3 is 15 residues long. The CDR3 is CASSLEPGGNTEAFF. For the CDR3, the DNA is TGCGCCAGCAGCTTGGAGCCTGGGGGCAACACTGAAGCTTTCTTT.

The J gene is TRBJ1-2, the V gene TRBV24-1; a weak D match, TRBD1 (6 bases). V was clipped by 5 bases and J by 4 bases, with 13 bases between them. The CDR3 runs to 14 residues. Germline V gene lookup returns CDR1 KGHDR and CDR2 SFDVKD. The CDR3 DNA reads TGTGCCACCAGTGGACAGGCCCCTCCCTATGGCTACACCTTC. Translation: CATSGQAPPYGYTF.

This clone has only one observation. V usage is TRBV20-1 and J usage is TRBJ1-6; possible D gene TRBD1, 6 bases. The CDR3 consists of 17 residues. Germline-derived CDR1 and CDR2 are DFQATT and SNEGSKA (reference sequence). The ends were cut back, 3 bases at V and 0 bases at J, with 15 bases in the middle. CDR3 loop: CSASVRGGGSYNSPLHF. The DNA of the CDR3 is TGCAGTGCTAGTGTGAGGGGGGGTGGCTCCTATAATTCACCCCTCCACTTT.

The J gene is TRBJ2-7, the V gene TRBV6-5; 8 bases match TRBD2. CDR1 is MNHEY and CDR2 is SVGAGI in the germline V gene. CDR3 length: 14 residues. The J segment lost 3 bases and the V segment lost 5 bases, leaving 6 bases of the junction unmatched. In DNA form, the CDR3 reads TGTGCCAGCAGTCTGTCGGGGGGGCTCTACGAGCAGTACTTC. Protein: CASSLSGGLYEQYF.

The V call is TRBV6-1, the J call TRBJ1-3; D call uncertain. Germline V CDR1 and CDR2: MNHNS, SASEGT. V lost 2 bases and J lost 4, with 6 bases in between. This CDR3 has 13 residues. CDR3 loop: CASSESLGNTIYF. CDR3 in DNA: TGTGCCAGCAGTGAATCCCTCGGAAACACCATATATTTT.

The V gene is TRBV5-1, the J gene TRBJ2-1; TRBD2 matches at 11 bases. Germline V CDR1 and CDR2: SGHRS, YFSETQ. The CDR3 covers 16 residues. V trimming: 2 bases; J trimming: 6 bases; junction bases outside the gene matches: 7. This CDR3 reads CASSFGLAGTGNEQFF. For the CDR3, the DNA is TGCGCCAGCAGCTTCGGACTAGCGGGCACGGGCAATGAGCAGTTCTTC.

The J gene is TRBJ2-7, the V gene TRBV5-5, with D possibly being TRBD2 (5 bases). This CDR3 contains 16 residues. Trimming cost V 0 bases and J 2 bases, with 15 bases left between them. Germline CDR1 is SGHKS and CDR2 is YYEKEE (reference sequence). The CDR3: CASSLGGDILTYEQYF. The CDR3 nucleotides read TGTGCCAGCAGCTTGGGGGGAGACATTTTAACCTACGAGCAGTACTTC.

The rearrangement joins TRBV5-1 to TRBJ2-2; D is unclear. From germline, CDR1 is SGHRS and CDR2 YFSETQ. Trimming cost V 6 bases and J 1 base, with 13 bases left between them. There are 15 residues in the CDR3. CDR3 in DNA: TGCGCCAGCATTGACGGGTTCCGGAACACCGGGGAGCTGTTTTTT. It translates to CASIDGFRNTGELFF.

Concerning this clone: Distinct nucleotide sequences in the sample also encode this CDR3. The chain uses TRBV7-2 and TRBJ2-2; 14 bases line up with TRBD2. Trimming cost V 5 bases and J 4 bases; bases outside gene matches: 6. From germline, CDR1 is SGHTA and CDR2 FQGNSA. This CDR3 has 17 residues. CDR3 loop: CASSPPGLAGGTGELFF. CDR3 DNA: TGTGCCAGCAGCCCTCCCGGACTAGCGGGAGGCACCGGGGAGCTGTTTTTT.

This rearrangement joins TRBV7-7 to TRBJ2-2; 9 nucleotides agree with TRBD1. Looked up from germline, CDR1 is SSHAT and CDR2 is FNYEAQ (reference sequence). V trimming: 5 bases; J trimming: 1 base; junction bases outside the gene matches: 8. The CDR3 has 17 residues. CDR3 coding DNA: TGTGCCAGCAGCCCCTGGGACAGGGTTGGGAACACCGGGGAGCTGTTTTTT. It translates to CASSPWDRVGNTGELFF.

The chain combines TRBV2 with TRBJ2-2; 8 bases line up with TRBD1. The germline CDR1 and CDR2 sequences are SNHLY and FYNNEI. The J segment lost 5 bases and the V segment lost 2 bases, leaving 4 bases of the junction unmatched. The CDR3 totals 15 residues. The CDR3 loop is CASSETGQGTGELFF. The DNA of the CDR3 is TGTGCCAGCAGTGAAACAGGACAGGGTACCGGGGAGCTGTTTTTT.

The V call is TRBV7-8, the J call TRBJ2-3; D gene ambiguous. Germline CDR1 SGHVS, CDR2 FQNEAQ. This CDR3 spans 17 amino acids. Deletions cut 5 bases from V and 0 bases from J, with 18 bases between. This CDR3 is CASSVSFGGASTDTQYF. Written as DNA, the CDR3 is TGTGCCAGCAGCGTCTCCTTTGGCGGAGCTAGCACAGATACGCAGTATTTT. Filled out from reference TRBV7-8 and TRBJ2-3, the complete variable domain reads GAGVSQSPRYKVAKRGQDVALRCDPISGHVSLFWYQQALGQGPEFLTYFQNEAQLDKSGLPSDRFFAERPEGSVSTLKIQRTQQEDSAVYLCASSVSFGGASTDTQYFGPGTRLTVL.

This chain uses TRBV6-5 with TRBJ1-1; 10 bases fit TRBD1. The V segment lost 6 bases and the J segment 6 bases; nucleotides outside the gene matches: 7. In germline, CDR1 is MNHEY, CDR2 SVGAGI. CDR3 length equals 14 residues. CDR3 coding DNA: TGTGCCAGCAGCGGTCCCGGGACAGGGGCTGAAGCTTTCTTT. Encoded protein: CASSGPGTGAEAFF.

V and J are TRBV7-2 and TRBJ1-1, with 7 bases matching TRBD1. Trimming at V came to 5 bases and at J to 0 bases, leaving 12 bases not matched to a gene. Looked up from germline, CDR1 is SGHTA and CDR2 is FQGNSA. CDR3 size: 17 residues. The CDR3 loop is CASSPRDSPTMNTEAFF. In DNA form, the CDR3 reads TGTGCCAGCAGCCCCCGGGACAGCCCCACTATGAACACTGAAGCTTTCTTT.

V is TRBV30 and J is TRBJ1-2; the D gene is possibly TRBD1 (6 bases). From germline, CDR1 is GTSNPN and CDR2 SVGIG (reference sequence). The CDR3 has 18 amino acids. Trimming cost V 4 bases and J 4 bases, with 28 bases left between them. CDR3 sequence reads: CAWKPMSGPGRGSYGYTF. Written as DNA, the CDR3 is TGTGCCTGGAAGCCAATGTCGGGCCCAGGGAGGGGGAGCTATGGCTACACCTTC.

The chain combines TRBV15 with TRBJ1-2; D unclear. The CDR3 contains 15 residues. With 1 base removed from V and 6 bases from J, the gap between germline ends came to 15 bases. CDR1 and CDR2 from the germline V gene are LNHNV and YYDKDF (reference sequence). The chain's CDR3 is CATSRAPATRDGYTF. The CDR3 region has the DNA TGTGCCACCAGCAGAGCCCCGGCTACTCGGGATGGCTACACCTTC.

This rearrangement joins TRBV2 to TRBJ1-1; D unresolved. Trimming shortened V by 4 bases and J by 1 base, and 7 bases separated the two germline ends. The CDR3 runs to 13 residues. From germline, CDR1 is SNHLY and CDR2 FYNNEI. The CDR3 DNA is TGTGCCAGCAGTGTGGAGGGGAACACTGAAGCTTTCTTT. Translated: CASSVEGNTEAFF.

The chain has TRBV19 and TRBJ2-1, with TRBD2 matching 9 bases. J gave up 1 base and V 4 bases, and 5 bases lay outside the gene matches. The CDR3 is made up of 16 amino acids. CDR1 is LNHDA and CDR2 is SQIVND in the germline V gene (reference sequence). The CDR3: CASSTRTSDSYNEQFF. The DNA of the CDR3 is TGTGCCAGTAGTACCCGGACTAGCGATTCCTACAATGAGCAGTTCTTC.

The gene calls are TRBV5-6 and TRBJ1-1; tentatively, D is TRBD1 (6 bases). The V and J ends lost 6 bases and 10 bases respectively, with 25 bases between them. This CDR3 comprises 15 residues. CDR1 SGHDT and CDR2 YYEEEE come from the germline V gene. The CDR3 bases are TGTGCCAGCAACCTCCGAGGGGGGGTTTGGGCTGGAGCTTTCTTT. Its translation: CASNLRGGVWAGAFF.

Here the CDR3 DNA reads TGTGCCAGCAGCCGGAGAGCGAGCGGGAGCGGGGAGCAGTACTTC. Its translation is CASSRRASGSGEQYF. The gene calls are TRBV7-9 and TRBJ2-7; TRBD2 aligns across 8 bases. This CDR3 is 15 amino acids long. From germline, CDR1 is SEHNR and CDR2 FQNEAQ (reference sequence). After removal of 5 bases from V and 7 bases from J, the junction contained 13 bases not matched to a gene.

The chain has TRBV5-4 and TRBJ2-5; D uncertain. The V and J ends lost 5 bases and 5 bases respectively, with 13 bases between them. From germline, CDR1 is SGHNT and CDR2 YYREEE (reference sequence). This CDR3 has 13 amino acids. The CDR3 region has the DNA TGTGCCAGCAGGCAAAGGCCCGGGGAGACCCAGTACTTC. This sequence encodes CASRQRPGETQYF.

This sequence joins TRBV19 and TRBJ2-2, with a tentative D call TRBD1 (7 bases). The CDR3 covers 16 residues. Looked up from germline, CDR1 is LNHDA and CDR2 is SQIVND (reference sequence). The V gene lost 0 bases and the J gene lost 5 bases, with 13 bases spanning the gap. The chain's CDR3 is CASSIDLAGGTGELFF. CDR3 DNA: TGTGCCAGTAGTATAGATTTGGCAGGGGGGACCGGGGAGCTGTTTTTT.

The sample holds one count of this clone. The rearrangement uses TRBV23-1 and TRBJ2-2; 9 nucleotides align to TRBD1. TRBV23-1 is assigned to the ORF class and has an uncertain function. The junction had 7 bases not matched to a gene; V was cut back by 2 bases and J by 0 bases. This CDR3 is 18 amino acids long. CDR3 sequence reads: CASSQPGQGPPNTGELFF. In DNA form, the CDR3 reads TGCGCCAGCAGTCAACCGGGACAGGGCCCACCGAACACCGGGGAGCTGTTTTTT.

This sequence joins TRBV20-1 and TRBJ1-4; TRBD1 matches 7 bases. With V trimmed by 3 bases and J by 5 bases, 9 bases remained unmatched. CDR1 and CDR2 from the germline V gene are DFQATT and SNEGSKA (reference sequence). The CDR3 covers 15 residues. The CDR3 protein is CSASLLRDRNEKLFF. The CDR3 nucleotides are TGCAGTGCTAGTCTACTCCGGGACAGAAATGAAAAACTGTTTTTT.

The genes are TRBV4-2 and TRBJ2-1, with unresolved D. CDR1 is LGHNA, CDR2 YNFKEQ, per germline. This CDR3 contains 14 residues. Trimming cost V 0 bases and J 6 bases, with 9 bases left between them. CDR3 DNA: TGTGCCAGCAGCCAAGATACCGCCGGCAATGAGCAGTTCTTC. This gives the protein CASSQDTAGNEQFF.

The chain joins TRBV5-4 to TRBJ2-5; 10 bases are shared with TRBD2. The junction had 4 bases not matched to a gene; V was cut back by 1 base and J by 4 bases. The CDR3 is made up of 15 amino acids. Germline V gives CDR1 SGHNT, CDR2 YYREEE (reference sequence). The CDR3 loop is CASSLMPSGRETQYF. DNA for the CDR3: TGTGCCAGCAGCTTGATGCCTAGCGGGAGAGAGACCCAGTACTTC. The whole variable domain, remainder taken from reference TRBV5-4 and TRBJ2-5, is ETGVTQSPTHLIKTRGQQVTLRCSSQSGHNTVSWYQQALGQGPQFIFQYYREEENGRGNFPPRFSGLQFPNYSSELNVNALELDDSALYLCASSLMPSGRETQYFGPGTRLLVL.

The DNA of the CDR3 is TGTGCTAGTGGTGGGGGGCAGGGCGGACTAGTCCGTGATGAGCAGTTCTTC. Amino acids: CASGGGQGGLVRDEQFF. The chain links TRBV12-5 to TRBJ2-1; D might be TRBD2 (7 bases). The germline gives CDR1 LGHNT, CDR2 FRNRAP. V was trimmed by 5 bases and J by 8 bases, leaving 25 bases between them. The CDR3 is 17 residues long.

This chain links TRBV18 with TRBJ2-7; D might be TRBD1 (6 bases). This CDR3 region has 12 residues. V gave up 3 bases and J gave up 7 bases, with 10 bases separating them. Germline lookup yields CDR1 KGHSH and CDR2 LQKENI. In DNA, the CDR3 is TGTGCCAGCTCACCTCAGGGGCTGGAGCAGTACTTC. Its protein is CASSPQGLEQYF.

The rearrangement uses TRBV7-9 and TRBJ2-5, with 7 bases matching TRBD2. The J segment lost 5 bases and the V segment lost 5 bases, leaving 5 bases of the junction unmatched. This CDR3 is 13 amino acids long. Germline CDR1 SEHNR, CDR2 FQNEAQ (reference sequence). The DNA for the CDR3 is TGTGCCAGCAGCAGAACTAGCGATGAGACCCAGTACTTC. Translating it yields CASSRTSDETQYF.